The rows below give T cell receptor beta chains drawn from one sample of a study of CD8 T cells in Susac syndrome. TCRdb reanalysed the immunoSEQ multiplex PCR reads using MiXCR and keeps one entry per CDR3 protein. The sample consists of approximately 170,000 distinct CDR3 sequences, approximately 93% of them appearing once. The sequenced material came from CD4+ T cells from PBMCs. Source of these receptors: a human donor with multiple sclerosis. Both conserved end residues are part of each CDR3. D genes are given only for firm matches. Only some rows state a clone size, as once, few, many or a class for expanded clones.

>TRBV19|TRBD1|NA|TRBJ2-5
TGTGCCAGTAGTGCCGGGACAGGTCGACAAGAGACCCAGTACTTC
CASSAGTGRQETQYF
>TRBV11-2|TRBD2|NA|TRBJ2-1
TGTGCCAGCAGCTTCTCCCTAGCGGAAAATGAGCAGTTCTTC
CASSFSLAENEQFF
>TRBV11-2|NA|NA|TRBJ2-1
TGTGCCAGCAGCTTAGATCGAGTAGCGGCCCCTGAGCAGTTCTTC
CASSLDRVAAPEQFF
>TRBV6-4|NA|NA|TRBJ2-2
TGTGCCAGCAGAGCAGGGTCCGCAAGCACCGGGGAGCTGTTTTTT
CASRAGSASTGELFF
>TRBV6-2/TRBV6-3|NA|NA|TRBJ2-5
TGTGCCAGCAGTTTCAGGACGCCGGGGGAGACCCAGTACTTC
CASSFRTPGETQYF
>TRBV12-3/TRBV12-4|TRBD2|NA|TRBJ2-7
TGTGCCAGTTCACCTAATACGGGAGGCCCCTACGAGCAGTACTTC
CASSPNTGGPYEQYF
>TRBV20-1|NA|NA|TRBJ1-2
TGCAGTGCTAGTTACACAGCCATGGAGTATAGCTACACCTTC
CSASYTAMEYSYTF
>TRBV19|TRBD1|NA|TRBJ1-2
TGTGCCAGTATAGGACAGGGGCGACCCTATGGCTACACCTTC
CASIGQGRPYGYTF
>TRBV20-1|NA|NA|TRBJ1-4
TGCAGTGCTAGGATCGGCGGGACGCGTGAAAAACTGTTTTTT
CSARIGGTREKLFF
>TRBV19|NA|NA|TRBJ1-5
TGTGCCAGTAGTATTCTGGGGGAGGGTAGCAATCAGCCCCAGCATTTT
CASSILGEGSNQPQHF
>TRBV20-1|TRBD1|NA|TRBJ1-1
TGCAGTGCTTCCGGGACAGGGGCTGAAGCTTTCTTT
CSASGTGAEAFF
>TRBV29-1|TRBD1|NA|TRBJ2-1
TGCAGCGCCGGGACAGGGGCCCATAATGAGCAGTTCTTC
CSAGTGAHNEQFF
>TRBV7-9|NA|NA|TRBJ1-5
TGTGCCAGCAGACCAGACGGAATCAATCAGCCCCAGCATTTT
CASRPDGINQPQHF
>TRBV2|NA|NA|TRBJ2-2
TGTGCCAGCATAGGAACCAGGGCATCCGGGGAGCTGTTTTTT
CASIGTRASGELFF
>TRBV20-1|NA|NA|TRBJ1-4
TGCAGTGCCCGTGAGGGAAATGAAAAACTGTTTTTT
CSAREGNEKLFF
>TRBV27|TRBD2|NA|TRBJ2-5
TGTGCCAGCAGCCGCGGGACTAGCGCACCTGAGACCCAGTACTTC
CASSRGTSAPETQYF
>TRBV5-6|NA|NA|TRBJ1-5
TGTGCCAGCAGCTTGCAAGGGGTCCGCAATCAGCCCCAGCATTTT
CASSLQGVRNQPQHF
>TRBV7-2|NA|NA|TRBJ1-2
TGTGCCAGCAGCGCCCTGGGGGGTGACTATGGCTACACCTTC
CASSALGGDYGYTF
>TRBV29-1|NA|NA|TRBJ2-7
TGCAGCGTAGACCAGGGGCCTCAAGGAGGGGAGCAGTACTTC
CSVDQGPQGGEQYF
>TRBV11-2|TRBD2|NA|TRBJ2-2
TGTGCCAGCAGTTCCCCGGGACTAGCGACCCCCGGGGAGCTGTTTTTT
CASSSPGLATPGELFF
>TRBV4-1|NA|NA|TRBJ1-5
TGCGCCAGCAGCCGGACACAAGGTCAACAGCCCCAGCATTTT
CASSRTQGQQPQHF
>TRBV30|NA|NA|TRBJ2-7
TGTGCCATGACAGCCTTCTTCGAGCAGTACTTC
CAMTAFFEQYF
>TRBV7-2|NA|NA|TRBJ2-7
TGTGCCAGCAGCATCGGGGCGTTTCCCTCCTACGAGCAGTACTTC
CASSIGAFPSYEQYF
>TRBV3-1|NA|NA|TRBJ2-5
TGTGCCAGCAGCCAGAGGGAACTAAAAGAGACCCAGTACTTC
CASSQRELKETQYF
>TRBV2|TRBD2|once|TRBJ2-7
TGTGCCAGCATGCCAACGCGGGAGGGGTACGAGCAGTACTTC
CASMPTREGYEQYF
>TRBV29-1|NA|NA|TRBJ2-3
TGCAGCGTTAGTGGGCAGGTGGGCACAGATACGCAGTATTTT
CSVSGQVGTDTQYF
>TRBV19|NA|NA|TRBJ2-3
TGTGCCAGTAGTATTGTATCGGACGGCACAGATACGCAGTATTTT
CASSIVSDGTDTQYF
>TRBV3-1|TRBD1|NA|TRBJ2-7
TGTGCCAGCAGCCAAGCCCCGGGACAGGGGGCCTCCTACGAGCAGTACTTC
CASSQAPGQGASYEQYF
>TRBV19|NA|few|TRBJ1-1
TGTGCCAGTAGCAGAGCAGGGTTGAACACTGAAGCTTTCTTT
CASSRAGLNTEAFF
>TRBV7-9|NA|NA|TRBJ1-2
TGTGCCAGCAGCCCGCGTGGGGGGCGCGATCAAGGCTACACCTTC
CASSPRGGRDQGYTF
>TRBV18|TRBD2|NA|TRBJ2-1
TGTGCCAGCTCCCCCCAGGGACTAGCGGGAGATGAGCAGTTCTTC
CASSPQGLAGDEQFF
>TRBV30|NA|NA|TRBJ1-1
TGTGCCTGGGGAGGGTTCACTGAAGCTTTCTTT
CAWGGFTEAFF
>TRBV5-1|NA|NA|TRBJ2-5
TGCGCCAGCAGCGGGCATATAGTGGCTGAGACCCAGTACTTC
CASSGHIVAETQYF
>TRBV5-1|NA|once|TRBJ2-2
TGCGCCAGCAGCGGAACAGTGAACACCGGGGAGCTGTTTTTT
CASSGTVNTGELFF
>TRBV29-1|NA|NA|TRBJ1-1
TGCAGCGTCAACAGGGTGAACACTGAAGCTTTCTTT
CSVNRVNTEAFF
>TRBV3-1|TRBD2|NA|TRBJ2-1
TGTGCCAGATTCTGGCTAGCGGGTAGCTCCTACAATGAGCAGTTCTTC
CARFWLAGSSYNEQFF
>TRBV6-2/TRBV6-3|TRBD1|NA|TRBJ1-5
TGTGCCAGCAGTTACTCGATCCGACAGGGGGGTAATAGCAATCAGCCCCAGCATTTT
CASSYSIRQGGNSNQPQHF
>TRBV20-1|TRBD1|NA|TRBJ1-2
TGCAGTGCTAGAGCCACCTGGGACAGCTACTATGGCTACACCTTC
CSARATWDSYYGYTF
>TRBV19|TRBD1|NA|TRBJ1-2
TGTGCCAGTAGTCTACGGGGACAGGGGAACTATGGCTACACCTTC
CASSLRGQGNYGYTF
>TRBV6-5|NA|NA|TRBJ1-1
TGTGCCAGCAGTGCTACAGCGAACACTGAAGCTTTCTTT
CASSATANTEAFF
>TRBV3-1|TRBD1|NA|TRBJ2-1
TGTGCCAGCAGCCAAGGTCCGGGACAGGGAACCGAGCAGTTCTTC
CASSQGPGQGTEQFF
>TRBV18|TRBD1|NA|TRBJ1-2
TGTGCCAGCTCACCACAGGGGGCTCGTGGCTACACCTTC
CASSPQGARGYTF
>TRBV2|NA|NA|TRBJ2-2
TGTGCCAGCGGTCCCGTCTCGGGGGCCGGGGAGCTGTTTTTT
CASGPVSGAGELFF
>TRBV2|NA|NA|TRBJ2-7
TGTGCCAGCAGTCCGGGAGGGGGCGGTGTGCAGTACTTC
CASSPGGGGVQYF
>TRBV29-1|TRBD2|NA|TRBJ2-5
TGCAGCGCCCGACTAGCGGGAGTACGGGAGACCCAGTACTTC
CSARLAGVRETQYF
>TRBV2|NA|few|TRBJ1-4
TGTGCCAGCAGTCAAGGGCAGACTAATGAAAAACTGTTTTTT
CASSQGQTNEKLFF
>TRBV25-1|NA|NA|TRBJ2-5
TGTGCCAGCAGCCCTCCAGGTACTTTGGGAGAGACCCAGTACTTC
CASSPPGTLGETQYF
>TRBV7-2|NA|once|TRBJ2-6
TGTGCCAGCCTGGCGGTGGGGTGGGCCAACGTCCTGACTTTC
CASLAVGWANVLTF
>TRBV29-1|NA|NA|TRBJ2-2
TGCAGCGCAAAAGGTCAGGGGACCGGGGAGCTGTTTTTT
CSAKGQGTGELFF
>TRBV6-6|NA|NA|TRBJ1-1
TGTGCCAGCAGGAATGGGGCCACTGAAGCTTTCTTT
CASRNGATEAFF
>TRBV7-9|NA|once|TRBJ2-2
TGTGCCAGCAGCGCGGGGTCGAACACCGGGGAGCTGTTTTTT
CASSAGSNTGELFF
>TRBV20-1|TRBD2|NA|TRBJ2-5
TGCAGTGCTAGAGGAACTAGCGGGAGATGGGAGACCCAGTACTTC
CSARGTSGRWETQYF
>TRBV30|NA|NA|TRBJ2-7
TGTGCCTGGACCCCACTACGACCAGGGCCGTCTTCCTACGAGCAGTACTTC
CAWTPLRPGPSSYEQYF
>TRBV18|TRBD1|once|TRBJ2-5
TGTGCCAGCTCACTCGGCGGGACAGGGCAAGAGACCCAGTACTTC
CASSLGGTGQETQYF
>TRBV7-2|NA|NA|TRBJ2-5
TGTGCCAGCAGCTTAGATTCGGTCAGAGAGACCCAGTACTTC
CASSLDSVRETQYF